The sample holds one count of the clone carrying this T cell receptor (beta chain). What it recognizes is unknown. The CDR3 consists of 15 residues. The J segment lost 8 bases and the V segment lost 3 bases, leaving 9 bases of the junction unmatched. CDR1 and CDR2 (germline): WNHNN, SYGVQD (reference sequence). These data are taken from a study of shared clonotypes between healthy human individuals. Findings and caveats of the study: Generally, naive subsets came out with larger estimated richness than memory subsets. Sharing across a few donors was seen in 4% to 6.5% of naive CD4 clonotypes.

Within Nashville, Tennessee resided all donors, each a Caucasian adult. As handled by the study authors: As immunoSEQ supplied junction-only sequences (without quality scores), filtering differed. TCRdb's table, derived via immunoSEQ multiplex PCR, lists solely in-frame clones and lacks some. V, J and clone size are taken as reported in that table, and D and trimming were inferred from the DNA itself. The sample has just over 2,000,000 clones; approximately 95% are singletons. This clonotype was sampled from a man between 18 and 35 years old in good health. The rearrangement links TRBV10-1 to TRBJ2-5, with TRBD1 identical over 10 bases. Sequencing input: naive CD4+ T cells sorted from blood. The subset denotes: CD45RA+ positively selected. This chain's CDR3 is CASSEAGTGENTQYF. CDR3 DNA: TGCGCCAGCAGTGAAGCCGGGACAGGGGAAAACACCCAGTACTTC.